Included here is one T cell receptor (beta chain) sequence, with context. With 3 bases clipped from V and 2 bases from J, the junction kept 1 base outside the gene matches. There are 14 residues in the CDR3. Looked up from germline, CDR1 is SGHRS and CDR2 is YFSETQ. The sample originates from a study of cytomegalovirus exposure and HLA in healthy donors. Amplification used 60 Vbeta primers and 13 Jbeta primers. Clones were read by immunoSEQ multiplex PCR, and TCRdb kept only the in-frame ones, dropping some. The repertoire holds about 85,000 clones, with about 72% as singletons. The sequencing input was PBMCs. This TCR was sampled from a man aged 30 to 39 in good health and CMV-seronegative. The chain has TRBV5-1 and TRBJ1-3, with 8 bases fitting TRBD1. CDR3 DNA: TGCGCCAGCAGCTCGACAGGGGCTGGAAACACCATATATTTT. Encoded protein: CASSSTGAGNTIYF.